This T cell receptor beta chain was identified in a study of blood T cells in healthy people across ages (dated by TCRdb to about 2015). In terms of the full investigation: Template switching captured roughly one uniquely barcoded TCR beta cDNA molecule per two T cells in model experiments. Using the same blood draw, the study looked at two additional independent replicas of 1 million unique cDNA reads for two donors, one aged 18 to 30 and the other aged 80 or older. Age-related changes in TCR beta repertoire diversity were measured in the study by deep sequencing normalized with unique cDNA molecular identifiers. The donors were split into four age groups: young (average around 16 years), middle-aged (roughly 40), aged (more than 60) and long-lived (roughly 80). Donors of different ages were randomly distributed across sequencing lanes to avoid experimental bias. The paper as a whole reports these results and caveats: As age increased, observed TCR beta diversity per million T cells dropped in a roughly linear way, and a significant reduction was already evident by age 40. Because the CMV infection status of the donors was unknown, age-related changes in expanded clonotypes may potentially have been confounded. Observed TCR beta diversity correlated strongly with the percentage of naive T cells measured by flow cytometry. Estimates of total diversity based on one million sequenced T cells were regarded as lower bounds and as underestimates. Conclusive comparison of naive and antigen-experienced compartments was prevented by the profiling of bulk unsorted PBMCs. Compared with the aged group, more naive CD4+ T cells, fewer expanded clones and increased TCR diversity were shown by the long-lived group, suggesting age selection.

To prepare the library, 5' RACE was applied. The sample was run on an Illumina HiSeq 2500. A second PCR of roughly 7 to 12 cycles was run with a J-beta primer mix and a sample-barcoded 5' primer. A unique molecular identifier was introduced onto each TCR beta cDNA molecule by a template-switch 5' adaptor carrying 12 random nucleotides. Each sample yielded at least 2.5 million CDR3-containing paired-end reads. First-strand cDNA was synthesized from all RNA with the Mint cDNA synthesis kit, primed by a TRBC-specific oligonucleotide. All cDNA was treated with uracil-DNA glycosylase and then went through a first 18-cycle PCR with the universal primers M1SS and BC2_uni_R. As for the authors' bioinformatics: Each sample was normalized by randomly selecting 1 million high-quality reads, each carrying a distinct molecular identifier. Reads sharing molecular identifiers were discarded rather than binned into consensus sequences. MiTCR, set to a Q25 quality threshold and the strictest error-elimination algorithm, was used for CDR3 identification, clonotype clustering and error correction. Lower-bound total TCR beta diversity was estimated with a nonparametric unseen species model using Euler transformation. Starting from the raw public reads, TCRdb applied fastp trimming at Q25, assembled clones with MiXCR and retained in-frame beta chains. Each CDR3 protein gets just one entry, which takes the most common genes and DNA from the rows behind it. The V and J calls shown here were made by TCRdb, not taken from the authors' results. The sample yields roughly 1,500,000 distinct CDR3 sequences; roughly 40% were counted once. The ten biggest clones cover roughly 7.9% of the sample.

The donors were roughly 38 Caucasian individuals from Russia, aged 6 to 90 years, who were systemically healthy. Each donor gave around 9.8 milliliters of peripheral blood, collected into EDTA-treated Vacutainer tubes. Ficoll-Paque density-gradient centrifugation was used to isolate PBMCs, with at least 6.5 million per sample. Total RNA, at least 5.5 micrograms per sample, was extracted from PBMCs with Trizol reagent. For every donor, an aliquot of PBMCs went through flow cytometry to measure the percentages of naive CD45RAhigh/CD27high T cells. CDR1 SNHLY and CDR2 FYNNEI are derived from the germline V gene. The CDR3 has 13 amino acids, counting the end cysteine and phenylalanine. Just the 39-base CDR3 DNA is kept, in frame starting at base 1. The junction carries 15 bases between V and J, which are trimmed by 7 bases and 6 bases respectively. Comments on this clonotype: Its antigen remains unidentified. Base qualities are missing; no much larger clone stands one base away.

The sequenced material came from blood. This clonotype originated in a woman between 18 and 29 years old in good health. The chain joins TRBV2 to TRBJ1-2; TRBD1 might be the D gene, on 6 matching bases. The sequence in DNA is TGTGCCAGCACTGAGAGCAGGGGAGATGGCTACACCTTC. Translated, this is CASTESRGDGYTF.